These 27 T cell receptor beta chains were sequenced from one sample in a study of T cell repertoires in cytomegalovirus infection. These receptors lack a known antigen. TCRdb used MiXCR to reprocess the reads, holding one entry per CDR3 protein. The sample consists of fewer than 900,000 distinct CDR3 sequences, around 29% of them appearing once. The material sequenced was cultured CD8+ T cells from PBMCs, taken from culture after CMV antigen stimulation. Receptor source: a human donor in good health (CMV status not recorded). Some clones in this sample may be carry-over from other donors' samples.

The CDR3 nucleotides read TGTGCCATCAGTGACGGCGGGGGCCGCACAGATACGCAGTATTTT. Translated, it gives CAISDGGGRTDTQYF. The chain recombines TRBV10-3 with TRBJ2-3; D may be TRBD2 (7 bases). From germline, CDR1 is ENHRY and CDR2 SYGVKD. The CDR3 runs 15 residues. V lost 3 bases, J lost 1 base, and 11 bases lay in between.

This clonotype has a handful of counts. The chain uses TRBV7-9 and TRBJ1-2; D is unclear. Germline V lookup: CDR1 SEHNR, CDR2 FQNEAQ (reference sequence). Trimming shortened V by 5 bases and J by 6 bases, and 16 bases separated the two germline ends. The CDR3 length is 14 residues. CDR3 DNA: TGTGCCAGCAGCAATACTACGTTGATCGATGGCTACACCTTC. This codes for CASSNTTLIDGYTF.

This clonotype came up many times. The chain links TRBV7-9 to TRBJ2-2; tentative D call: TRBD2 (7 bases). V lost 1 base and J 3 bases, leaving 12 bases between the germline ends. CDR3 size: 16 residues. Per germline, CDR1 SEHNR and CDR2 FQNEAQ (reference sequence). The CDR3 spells CASSLEGDYYTGELFF. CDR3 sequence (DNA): TGTGCCAGCAGCTTAGAGGGGGACTACTACACCGGGGAGCTGTTTTTT. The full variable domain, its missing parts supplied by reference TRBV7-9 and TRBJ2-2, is DTGVSQNPRHKITKRGQNVTFRCDPISEHNRLYWYRQTLGQGPEFLTYFQNEAQLEKSRLLSDRFSAERPKGSFSTLEIQRTEQGDSAMYLCASSLEGDYYTGELFFGEGSRLTVL.

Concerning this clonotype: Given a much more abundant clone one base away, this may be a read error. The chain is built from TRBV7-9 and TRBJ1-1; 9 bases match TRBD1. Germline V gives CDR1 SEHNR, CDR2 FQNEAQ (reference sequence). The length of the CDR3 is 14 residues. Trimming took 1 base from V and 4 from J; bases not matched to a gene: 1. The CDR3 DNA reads TGTGCCAGCAGCTTAGGGACAGGGGTCACTGAAGCTTTCTTT. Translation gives CASSLGTGVTEAFF.

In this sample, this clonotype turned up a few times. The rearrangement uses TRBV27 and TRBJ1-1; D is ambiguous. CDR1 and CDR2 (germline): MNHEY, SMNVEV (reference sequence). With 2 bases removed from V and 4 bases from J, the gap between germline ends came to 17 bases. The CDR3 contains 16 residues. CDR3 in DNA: TGTGCCAGCAGTTTAGTATCCGGGAACTTGGGCACTGAAGCTTTCTTT. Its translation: CASSLVSGNLGTEAFF.

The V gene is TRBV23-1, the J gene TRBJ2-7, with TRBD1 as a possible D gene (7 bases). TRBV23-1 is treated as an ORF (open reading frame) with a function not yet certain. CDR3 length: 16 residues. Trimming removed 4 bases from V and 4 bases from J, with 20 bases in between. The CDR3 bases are TGCGCCAGCAGTCCGCACAGGGGCCGACTAGGGTACGAGCAGTACTTC. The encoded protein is CASSPHRGRLGYEQYF.

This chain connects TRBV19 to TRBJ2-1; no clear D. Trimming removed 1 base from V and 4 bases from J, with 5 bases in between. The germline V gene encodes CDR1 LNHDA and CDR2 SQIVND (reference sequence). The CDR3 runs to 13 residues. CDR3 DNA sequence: TGTGCCAGTAGTATAGTTAGGTACAATGAGCAGTTCTTC. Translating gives CASSIVRYNEQFF.

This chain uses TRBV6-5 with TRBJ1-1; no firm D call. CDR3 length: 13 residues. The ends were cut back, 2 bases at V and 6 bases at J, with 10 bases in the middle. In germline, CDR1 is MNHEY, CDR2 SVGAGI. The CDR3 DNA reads TGTGCCAGCAGTTACCGTAATGTGGCTGAAGCTTTCTTT. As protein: CASSYRNVAEAFF.

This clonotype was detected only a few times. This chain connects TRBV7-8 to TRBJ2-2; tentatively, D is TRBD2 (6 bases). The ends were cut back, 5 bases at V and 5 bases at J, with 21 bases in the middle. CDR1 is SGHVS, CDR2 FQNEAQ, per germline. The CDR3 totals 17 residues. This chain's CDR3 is CASSQRVSGVVTGELFF. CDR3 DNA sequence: TGTGCCAGCAGCCAGCGGGTCTCGGGGGTGGTTACCGGGGAGCTGTTTTTT.

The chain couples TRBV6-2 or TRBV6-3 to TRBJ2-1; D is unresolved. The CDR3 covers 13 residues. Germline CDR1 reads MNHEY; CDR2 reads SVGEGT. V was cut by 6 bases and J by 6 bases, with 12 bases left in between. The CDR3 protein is CASSVTLGNEQFF. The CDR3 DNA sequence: TGTGCCAGCAGCGTCACTCTTGGCAATGAGCAGTTCTTC.

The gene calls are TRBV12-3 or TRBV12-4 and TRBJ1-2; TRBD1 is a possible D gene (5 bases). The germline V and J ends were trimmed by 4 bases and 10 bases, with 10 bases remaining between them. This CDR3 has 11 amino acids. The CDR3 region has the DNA TGTGCCAGCAGTTATGGGACCGCCTACACCTTC. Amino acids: CASSYGTAYTF.

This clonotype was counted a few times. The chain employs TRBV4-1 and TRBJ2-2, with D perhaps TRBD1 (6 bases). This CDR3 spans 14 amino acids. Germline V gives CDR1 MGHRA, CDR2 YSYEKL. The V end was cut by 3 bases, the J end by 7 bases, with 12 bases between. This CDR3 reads CASSHIQGGGELFF. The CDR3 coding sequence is TGCGCCAGCAGCCATATACAGGGCGGCGGGGAGCTGTTTTTT.

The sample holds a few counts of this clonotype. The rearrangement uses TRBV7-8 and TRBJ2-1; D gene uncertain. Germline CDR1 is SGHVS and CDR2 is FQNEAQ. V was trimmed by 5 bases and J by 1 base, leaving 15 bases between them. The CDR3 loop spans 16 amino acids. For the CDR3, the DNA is TGTGCCAGCAGCCCCCCACACAGAGGTTCCTACAATGAGCAGTTCTTC. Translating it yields CASSPPHRGSYNEQFF.

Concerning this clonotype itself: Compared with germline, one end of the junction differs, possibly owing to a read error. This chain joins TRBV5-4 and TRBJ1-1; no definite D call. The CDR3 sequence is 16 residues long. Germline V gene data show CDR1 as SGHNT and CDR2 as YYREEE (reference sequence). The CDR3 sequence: CASSLEVLLPNPEAFF. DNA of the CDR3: TGTGCCAGCAGCTTGGAGGTCCTCCTCCCGAACCCTGAAGCTTTCTTT.

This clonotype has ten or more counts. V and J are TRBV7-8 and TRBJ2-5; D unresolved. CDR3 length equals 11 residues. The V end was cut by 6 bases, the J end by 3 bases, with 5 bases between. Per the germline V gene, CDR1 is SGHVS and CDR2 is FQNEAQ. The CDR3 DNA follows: TGTGCCAGCAGGGGGAAAGAGACCCAGTACTTC. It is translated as CASRGKETQYF.

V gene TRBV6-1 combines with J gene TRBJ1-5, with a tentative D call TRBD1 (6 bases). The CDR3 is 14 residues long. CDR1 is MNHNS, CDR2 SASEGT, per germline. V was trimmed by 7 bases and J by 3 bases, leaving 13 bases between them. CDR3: CASTSRGYNQPQHF. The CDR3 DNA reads TGTGCCAGCACGTCCAGGGGTTACAATCAGCCCCAGCATTTT.

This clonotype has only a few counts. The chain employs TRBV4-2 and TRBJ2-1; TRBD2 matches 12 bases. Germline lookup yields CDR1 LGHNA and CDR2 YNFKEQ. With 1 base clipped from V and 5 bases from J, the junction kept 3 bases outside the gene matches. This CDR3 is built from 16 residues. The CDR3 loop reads CASSQASGGADNEQFF. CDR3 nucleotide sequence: TGTGCCAGCAGCCAAGCTAGCGGGGGGGCAGACAATGAGCAGTTCTTC.

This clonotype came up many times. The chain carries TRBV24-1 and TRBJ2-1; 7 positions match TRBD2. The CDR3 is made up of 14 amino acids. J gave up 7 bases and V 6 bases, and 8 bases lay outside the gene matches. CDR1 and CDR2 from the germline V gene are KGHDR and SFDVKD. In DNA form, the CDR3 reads TGTGCCACCAGTTCGTGGGGGGGGTCGAATGAGCAGTTCTTC. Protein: CATSSWGGSNEQFF.

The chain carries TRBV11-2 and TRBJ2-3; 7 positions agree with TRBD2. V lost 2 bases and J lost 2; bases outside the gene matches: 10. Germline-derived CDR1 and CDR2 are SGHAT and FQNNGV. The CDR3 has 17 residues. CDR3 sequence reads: CASSLRRSGAYTDTQYF. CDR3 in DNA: TGTGCCAGCAGCTTAAGGAGAAGCGGGGCCTACACAGATACGCAGTATTTT.

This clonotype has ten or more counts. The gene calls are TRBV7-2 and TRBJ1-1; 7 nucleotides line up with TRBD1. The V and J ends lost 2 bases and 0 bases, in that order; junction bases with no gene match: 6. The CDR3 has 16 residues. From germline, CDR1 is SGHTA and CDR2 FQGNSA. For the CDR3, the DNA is TGTGCCAGCAGCTTACGCGGACAGGCGCTGAACACTGAAGCTTTCTTT. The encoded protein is CASSLRGQALNTEAFF.

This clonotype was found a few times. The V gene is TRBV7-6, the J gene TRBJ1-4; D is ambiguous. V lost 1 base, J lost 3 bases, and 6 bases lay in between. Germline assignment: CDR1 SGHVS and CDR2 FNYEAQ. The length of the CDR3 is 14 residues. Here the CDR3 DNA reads TGTGCCAGCAGCTTAGAAGAGGCTAATGAAAAACTGTTTTTT. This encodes CASSLEEANEKLFF.

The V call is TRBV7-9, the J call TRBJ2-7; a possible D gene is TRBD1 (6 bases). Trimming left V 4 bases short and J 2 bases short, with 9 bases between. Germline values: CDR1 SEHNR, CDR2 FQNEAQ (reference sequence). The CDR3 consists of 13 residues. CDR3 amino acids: CASSSGETYEQYV. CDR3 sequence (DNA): TGTGCCAGCAGCTCAGGGGAAACCTACGAGCAGTACGTC.

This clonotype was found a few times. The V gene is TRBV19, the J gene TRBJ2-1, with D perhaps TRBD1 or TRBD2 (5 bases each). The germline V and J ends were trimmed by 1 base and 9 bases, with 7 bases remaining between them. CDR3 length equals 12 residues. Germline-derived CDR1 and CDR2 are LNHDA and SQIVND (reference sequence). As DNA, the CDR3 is TGTGCCAGTAGTATAGGGGGGACTGAGCAGTTCTTC. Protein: CASSIGGTEQFF.

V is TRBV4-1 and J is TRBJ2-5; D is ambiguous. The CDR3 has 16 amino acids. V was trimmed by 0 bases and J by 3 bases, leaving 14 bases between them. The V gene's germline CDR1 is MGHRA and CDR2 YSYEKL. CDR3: CASSQDPTRTEETQYF. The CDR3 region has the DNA TGCGCCAGCAGCCAAGATCCGACCCGCACTGAAGAGACCCAGTACTTC.

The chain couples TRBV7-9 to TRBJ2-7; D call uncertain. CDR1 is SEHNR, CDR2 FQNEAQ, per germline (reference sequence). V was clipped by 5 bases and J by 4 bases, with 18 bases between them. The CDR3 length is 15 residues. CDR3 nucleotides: TGTGCCAGCAGCGGCGACTCACCCTGGGGTTACGAGCAGTACTTC. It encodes CASSGDSPWGYEQYF.

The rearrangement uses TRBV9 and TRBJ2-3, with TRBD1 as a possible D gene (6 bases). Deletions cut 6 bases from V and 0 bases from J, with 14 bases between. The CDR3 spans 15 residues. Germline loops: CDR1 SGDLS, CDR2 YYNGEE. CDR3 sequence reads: CASTPQGLSTDTQYF. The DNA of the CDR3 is TGTGCCAGCACACCCCAGGGGCTAAGCACAGATACGCAGTATTTT.

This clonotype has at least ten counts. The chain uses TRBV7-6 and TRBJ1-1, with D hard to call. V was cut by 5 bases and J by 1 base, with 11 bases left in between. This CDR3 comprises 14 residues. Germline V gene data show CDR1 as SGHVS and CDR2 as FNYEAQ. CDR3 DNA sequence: TGTGCCAGCAGCCCTGTACACCCGAACACTGAAGCTTTCTTT. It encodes CASSPVHPNTEAFF.